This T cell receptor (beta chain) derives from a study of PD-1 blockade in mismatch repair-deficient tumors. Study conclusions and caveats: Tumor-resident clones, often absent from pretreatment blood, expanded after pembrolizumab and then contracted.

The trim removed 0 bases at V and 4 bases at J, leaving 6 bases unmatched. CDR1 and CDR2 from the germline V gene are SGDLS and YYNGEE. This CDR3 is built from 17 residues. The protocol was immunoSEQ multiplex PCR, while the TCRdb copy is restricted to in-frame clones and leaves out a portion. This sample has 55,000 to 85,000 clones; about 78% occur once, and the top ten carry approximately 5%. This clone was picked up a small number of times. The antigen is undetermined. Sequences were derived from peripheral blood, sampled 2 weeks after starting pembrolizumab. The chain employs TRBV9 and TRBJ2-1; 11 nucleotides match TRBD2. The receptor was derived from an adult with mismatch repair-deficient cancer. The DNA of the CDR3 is TGTGCCAGCAGCGTAGGACTAGCGGGAACAATATACAATGAGCAGTTCTTC. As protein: CASSVGLAGTIYNEQFF.